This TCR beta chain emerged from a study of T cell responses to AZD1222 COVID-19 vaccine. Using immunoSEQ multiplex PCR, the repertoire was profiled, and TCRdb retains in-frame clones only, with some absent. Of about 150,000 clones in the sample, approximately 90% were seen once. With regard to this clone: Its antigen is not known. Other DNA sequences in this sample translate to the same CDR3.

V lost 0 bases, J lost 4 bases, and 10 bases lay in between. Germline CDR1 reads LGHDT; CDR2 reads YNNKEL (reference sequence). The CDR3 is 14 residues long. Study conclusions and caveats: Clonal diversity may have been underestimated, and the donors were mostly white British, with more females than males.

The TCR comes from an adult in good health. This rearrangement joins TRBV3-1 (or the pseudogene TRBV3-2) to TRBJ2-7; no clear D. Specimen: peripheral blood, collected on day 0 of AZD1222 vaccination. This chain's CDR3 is CASSQDLSGYEQYF. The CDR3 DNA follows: TGTGCCAGCAGCCAAGATCTTTCAGGATACGAGCAGTACTTC.